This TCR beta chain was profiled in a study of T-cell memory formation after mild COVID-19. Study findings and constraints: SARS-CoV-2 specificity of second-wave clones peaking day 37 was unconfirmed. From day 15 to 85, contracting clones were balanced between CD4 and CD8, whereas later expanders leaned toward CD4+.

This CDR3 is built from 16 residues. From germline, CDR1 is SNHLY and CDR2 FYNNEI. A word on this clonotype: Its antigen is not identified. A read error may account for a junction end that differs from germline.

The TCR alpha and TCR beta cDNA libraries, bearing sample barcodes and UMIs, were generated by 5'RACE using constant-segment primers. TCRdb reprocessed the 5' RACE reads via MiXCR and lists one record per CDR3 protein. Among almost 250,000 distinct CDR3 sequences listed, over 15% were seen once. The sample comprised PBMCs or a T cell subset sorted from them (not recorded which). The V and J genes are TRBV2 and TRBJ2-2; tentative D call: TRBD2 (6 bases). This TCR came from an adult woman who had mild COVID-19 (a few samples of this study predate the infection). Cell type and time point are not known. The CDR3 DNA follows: TGTGCCAGCAGTGTCTTTCGACTAGAGAACGCCGGGGAGCTGTTTTTT. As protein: CASSVFRLENAGELFF.